This TCR beta chain was profiled in a study of OX40 agonist ivuxolimab in advanced cancers. Study summary: Patients were treated with ivuxolimab, an agonistic anti-OX40 (CD134) antibody. Participants, 65% to 85% male, averaged roughly 55 years of age, ranging from about 23 to 90.

TCRdb keeps only in-frame clones here, not all; method: immunoSEQ multiplex PCR. The data show about 28,000 clones, approximately 81% seen once. Regarding the study as a whole: Expanded clones were, on average, more numerous among CD8+ T cells than CD4+.

On this clone: The antigen is undetermined.

The trim removed 4 bases at V and 8 bases at J, leaving 4 bases unmatched. Per the germline V gene, CDR1 is SGHNT and CDR2 is YENEEA. There are 13 residues in the CDR3. Sequenced here: CD4+ or CD8+ T cells sorted from blood, sampled in a trial of the OX40 agonist ivuxolimab. The chain carries TRBV11-3 and TRBJ2-1; 8 nucleotides line up with TRBD1. The source of this sequence is an adult with an advanced solid tumor such as melanoma, head and neck, liver or kidney cancer. CDR3 sequence reads: CASSSRGRYEQFF. The CDR3 bases are TGTGCCAGCAGCTCCAGGGGGCGGTATGAGCAGTTCTTC.